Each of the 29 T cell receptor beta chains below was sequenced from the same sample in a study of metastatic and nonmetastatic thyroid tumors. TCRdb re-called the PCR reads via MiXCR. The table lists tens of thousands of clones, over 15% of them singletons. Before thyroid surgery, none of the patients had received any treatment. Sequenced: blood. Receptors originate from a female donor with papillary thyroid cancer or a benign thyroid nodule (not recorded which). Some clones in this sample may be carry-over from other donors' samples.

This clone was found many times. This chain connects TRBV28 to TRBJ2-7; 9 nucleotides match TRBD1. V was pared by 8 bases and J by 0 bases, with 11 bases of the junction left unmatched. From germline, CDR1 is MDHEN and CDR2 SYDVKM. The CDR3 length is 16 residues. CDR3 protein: CASRHPGTGSSYEQYF. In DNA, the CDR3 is TGTGCCAGCCGACACCCCGGGACAGGGAGCTCCTACGAGCAGTACTTC. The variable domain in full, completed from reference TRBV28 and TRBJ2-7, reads DVKVTQSSRYLVKRTGEKVFLECVQDMDHENMFWYRQDPGLGLRLIYFSYDVKMKEKGDIPEGYSVSREKKERFSLILESASTNQTSMYLCASRHPGTGSSYEQYFGPGTRLTVT.

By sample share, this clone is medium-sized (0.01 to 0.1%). CDR3 protein: CASGLGQGNTEAFF. The CDR3 nucleotides read TGCGCCAGCGGGCTGGGGCAGGGGAACACTGAAGCTTTCTTT. The chain combines TRBV5-1 with TRBJ1-1, with a possible D match to TRBD1 (5 bases). Trimming took 7 bases from V and 1 from J, leaving 14 bases between them. The CDR3 covers 14 residues. From germline, CDR1 is SGHRS and CDR2 YFSETQ.

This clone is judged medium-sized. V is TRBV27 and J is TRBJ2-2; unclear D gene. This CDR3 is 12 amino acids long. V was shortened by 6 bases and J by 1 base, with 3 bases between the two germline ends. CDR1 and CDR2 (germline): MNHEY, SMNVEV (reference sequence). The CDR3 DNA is TGTGCCAGCAGCCAGAACACCGGGGAGCTGTTTTTT. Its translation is CASSQNTGELFF.

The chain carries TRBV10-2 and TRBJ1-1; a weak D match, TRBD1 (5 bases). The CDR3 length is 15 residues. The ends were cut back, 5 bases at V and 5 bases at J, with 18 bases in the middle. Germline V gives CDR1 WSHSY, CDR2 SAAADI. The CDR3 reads CASSYRDSGGTEAFF. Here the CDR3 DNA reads TGCGCCAGCAGTTATCGAGACAGTGGTGGAACTGAAGCTTTCTTT.

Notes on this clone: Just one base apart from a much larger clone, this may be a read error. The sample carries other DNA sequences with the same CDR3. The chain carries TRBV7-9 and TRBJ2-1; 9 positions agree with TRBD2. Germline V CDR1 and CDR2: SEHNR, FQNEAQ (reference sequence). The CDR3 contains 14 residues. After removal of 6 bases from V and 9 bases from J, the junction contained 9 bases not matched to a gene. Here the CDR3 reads CASSRLAGESEQFF. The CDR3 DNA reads TGTGCCAGCAGTCGATTAGCGGGAGAGAGTGAGCAGTTCTTC.

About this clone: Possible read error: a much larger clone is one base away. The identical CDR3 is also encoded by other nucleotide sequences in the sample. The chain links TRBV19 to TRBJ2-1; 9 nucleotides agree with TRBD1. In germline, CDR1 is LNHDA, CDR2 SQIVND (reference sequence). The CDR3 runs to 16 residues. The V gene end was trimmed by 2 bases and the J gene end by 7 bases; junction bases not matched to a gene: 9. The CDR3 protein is CASSIRQRQGVNEQFF. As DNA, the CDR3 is TGTGCCAGTAGTATACGGCAGAGACAGGGGGTTAATGAGCAGTTCTTC.

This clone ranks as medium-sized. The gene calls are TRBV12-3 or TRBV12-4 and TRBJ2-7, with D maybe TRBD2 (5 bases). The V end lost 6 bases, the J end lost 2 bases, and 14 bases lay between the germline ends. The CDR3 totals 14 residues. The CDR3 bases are TGTGCCAGCAGAGTGTCGGGGTCCCCCTACGAGCAGTACTTC. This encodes CASRVSGSPYEQYF.

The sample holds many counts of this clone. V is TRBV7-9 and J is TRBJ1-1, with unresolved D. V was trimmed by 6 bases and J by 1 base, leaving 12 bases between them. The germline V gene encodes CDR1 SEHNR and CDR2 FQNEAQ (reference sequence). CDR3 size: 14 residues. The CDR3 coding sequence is TGTGCCAGCAGGCCTTTCAGTGGGAACACTGAAGCTTTCTTT. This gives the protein CASRPFSGNTEAFF.

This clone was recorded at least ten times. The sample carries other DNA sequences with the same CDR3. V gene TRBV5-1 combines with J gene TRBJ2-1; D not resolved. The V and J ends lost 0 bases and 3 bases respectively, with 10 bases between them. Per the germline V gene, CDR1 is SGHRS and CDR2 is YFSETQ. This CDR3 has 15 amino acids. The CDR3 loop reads CASSLVLGHYNEQFF. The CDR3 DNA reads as TGCGCCAGCAGCTTGGTCTTGGGCCACTACAATGAGCAGTTCTTC.

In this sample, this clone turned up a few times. The CDR3 DNA reads TGTGCCAGCAGTTCCGATCGGGATGAAGCTTTCTTT. Its translation: CASSSDRDEAFF. V is TRBV6-2 or TRBV6-3 and J is TRBJ1-1; no reliable D call. The CDR3 spans 12 residues. Trimming removed 4 bases from V and 7 bases from J, with 10 bases in between. Germline CDR1 reads MNHEY; CDR2 reads SVGEGT.

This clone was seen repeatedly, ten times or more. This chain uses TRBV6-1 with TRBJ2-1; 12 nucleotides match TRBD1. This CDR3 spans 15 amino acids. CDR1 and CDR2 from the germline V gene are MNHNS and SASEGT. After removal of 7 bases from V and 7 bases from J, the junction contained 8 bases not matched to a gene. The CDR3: CASTRDRGRVNEQFF. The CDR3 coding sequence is TGTGCCAGCACTCGGGACAGGGGGCGCGTAAATGAGCAGTTCTTC.

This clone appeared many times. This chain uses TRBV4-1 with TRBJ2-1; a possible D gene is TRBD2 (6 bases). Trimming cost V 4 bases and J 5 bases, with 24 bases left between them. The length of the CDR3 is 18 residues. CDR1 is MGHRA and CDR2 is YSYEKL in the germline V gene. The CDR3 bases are TGCGCCAGCAGCCCACTTAGGGGACTCAACCCCAGGGACAATGAGCAGTTCTTC. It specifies CASSPLRGLNPRDNEQFF.

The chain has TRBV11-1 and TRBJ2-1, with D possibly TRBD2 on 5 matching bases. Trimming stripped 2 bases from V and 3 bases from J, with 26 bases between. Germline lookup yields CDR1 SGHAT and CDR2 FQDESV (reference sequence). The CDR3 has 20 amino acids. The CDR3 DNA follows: TGTGCCAGCAGCTTAAGGGCCCCCGGATGGAGCGGACGCGGCTACAATGAGCAGTTCTTC. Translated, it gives CASSLRAPGWSGRGYNEQFF.

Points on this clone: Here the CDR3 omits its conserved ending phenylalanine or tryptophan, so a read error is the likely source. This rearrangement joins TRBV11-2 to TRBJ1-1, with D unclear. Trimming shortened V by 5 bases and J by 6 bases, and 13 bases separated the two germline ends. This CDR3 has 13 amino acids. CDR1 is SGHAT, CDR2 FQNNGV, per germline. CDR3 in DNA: TGTGCCAGCAGCCGAATAGACATGGCTGAAGCTTTCTCT. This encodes CASSRIDMAEAFS.

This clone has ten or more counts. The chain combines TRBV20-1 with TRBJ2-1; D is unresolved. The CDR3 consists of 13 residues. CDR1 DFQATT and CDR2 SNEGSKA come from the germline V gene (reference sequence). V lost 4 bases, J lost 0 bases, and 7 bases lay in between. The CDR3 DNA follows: TGCAGTGCTATTGCGGACTCCTACAATGAGCAGTTCTTC. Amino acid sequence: CSAIADSYNEQFF.

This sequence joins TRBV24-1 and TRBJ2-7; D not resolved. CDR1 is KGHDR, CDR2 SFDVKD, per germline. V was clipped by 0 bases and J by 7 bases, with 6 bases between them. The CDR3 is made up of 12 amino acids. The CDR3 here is CATSDLVGEQYF. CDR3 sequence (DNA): TGTGCCACCAGTGATTTGGTGGGAGAGCAGTACTTC.

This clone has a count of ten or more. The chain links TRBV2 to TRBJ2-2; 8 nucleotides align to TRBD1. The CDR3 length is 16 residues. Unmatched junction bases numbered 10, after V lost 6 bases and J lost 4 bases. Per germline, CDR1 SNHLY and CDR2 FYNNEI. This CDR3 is CASSRGQVLITGELFF. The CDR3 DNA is TGTGCCAGCAGCCGGGGACAGGTATTAATCACCGGGGAGCTGTTTTTT.

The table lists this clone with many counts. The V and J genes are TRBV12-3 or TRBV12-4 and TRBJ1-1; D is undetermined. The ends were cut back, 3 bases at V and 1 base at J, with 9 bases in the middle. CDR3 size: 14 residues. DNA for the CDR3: TGTGCCAGCAGTTTCGGAGTCACGAACACTGAAGCTTTCTTT. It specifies CASSFGVTNTEAFF.

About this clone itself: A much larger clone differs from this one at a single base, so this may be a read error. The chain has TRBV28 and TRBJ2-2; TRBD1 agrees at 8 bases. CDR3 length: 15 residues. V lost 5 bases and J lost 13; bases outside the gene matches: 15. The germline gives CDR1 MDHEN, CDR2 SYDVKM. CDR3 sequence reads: CASSTWTGNTGWLFF. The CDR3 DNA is TGTGCCAGCAGTACATGGACAGGGAACACCGGGTGGCTGTTTTTT.

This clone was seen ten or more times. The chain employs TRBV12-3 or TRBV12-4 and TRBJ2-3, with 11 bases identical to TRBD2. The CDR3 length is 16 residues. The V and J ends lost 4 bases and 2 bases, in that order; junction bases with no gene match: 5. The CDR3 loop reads CASSSSTSGATDTQYF. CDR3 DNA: TGTGCCAGCAGTTCCTCGACTAGCGGGGCCACAGATACGCAGTATTTT.

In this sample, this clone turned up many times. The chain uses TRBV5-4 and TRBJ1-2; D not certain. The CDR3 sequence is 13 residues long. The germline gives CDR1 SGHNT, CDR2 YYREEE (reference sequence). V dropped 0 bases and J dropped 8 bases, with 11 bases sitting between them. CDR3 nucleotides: TGTGCCAGCAGCTTGGAAGGGTTTGGAGGCTACACCTTC. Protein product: CASSLEGFGGYTF. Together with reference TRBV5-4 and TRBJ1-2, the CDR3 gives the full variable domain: ETGVTQSPTHLIKTRGQQVTLRCSSQSGHNTVSWYQQALGQGPQFIFQYYREEENGRGNFPPRFSGLQFPNYSSELNVNALELDDSALYLCASSLEGFGGYTFGSGTRLTVV.

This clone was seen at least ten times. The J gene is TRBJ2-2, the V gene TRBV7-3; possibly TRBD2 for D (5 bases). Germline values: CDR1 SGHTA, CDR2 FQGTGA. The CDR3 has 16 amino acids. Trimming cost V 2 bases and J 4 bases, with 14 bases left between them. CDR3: CASSLLGSVSTGELFF. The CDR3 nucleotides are TGTGCCAGCAGCTTATTAGGGAGCGTAAGCACCGGGGAGCTGTTTTTT.

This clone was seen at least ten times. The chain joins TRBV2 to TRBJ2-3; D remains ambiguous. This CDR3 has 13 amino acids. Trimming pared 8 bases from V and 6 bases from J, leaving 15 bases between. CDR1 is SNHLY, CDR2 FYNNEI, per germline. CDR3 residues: CASSQRPLDTQYF. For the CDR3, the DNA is TGTGCCAGCTCCCAAAGGCCCCTTGATACGCAGTATTTT.

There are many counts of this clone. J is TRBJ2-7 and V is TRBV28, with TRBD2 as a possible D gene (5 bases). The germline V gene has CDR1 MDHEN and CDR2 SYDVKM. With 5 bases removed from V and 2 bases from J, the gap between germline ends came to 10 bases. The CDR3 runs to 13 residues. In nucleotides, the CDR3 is TGTGCCAGCAGTCTCGGGATAACCTACGAGCAGTACTTC. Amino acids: CASSLGITYEQYF.

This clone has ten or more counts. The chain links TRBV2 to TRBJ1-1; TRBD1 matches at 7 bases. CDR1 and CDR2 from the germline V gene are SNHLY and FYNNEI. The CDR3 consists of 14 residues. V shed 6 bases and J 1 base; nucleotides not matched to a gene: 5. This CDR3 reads CASRERTGNTEAFF. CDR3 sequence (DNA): TGTGCCAGCAGAGAAAGGACAGGGAACACTGAAGCTTTCTTT.

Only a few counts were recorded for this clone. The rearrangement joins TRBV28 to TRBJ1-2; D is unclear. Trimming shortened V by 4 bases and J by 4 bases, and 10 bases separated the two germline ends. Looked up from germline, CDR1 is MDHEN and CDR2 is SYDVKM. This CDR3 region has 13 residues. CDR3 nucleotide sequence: TGTGCCAGCAGTTCCCCTGGTCCCTATGGCTACACCTTC. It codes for CASSSPGPYGYTF.

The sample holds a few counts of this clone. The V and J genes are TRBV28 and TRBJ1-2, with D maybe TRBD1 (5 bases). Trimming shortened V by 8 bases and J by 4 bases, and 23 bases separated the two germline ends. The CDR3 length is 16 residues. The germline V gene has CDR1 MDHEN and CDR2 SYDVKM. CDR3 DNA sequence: TGTGCCAGCGGACGGGAAAGGGGTTCTGGCGGCTATGGCTACACCTTC. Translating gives CASGRERGSGGYGYTF.

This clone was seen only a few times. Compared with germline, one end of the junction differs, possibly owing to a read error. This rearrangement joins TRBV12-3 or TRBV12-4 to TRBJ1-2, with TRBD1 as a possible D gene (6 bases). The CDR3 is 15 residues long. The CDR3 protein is CAISSLTGPGSGYTF. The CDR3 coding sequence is TGTGCCATCAGTTCTCTGACAGGTCCGGGATCTGGCTACACCTTC.

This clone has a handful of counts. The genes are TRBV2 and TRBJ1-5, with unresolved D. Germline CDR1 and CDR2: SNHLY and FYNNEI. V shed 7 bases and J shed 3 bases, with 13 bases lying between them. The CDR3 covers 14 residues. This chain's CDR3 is CASIGRLNNQPQHF. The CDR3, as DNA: TGTGCCAGCATTGGGCGACTGAACAATCAGCCCCAGCATTTT.